This T cell receptor beta chain was identified during a study of blood T cell repertoires in COVID-19. Looking at the study overall: Samples of COVID-19 (acute and convalescent) were obtained from the United States, Italy and Spain. PBMCs, B-cell-depleted T cells, or T cells were the source of the cDNA or gDNA that made up the material.

V dropped 4 bases and J dropped 5 bases, with 12 bases sitting between them. This CDR3 has 14 residues. Germline V CDR1 and CDR2: MGHDK, SYGVNS. In the authors' methods: Reference gene primers were amplified, and this amplification served to estimate nucleated cell counts. The table came from immunoSEQ multiplex PCR; TCRdb's copy has only in-frame clones and leaves some out. The DNA gave D and trimming, while V, J and clone size come from that table. The table records roughly 100,000 clones, about 75% of them present only once. The chain employs TRBV25-1 and TRBJ1-5, with D tentatively TRBD1 (5 bases). Sequencing was done on a sample of peripheral blood. The clonotype originates from a woman in her 70s with acute or convalescent COVID-19. The CDR3 region has the DNA TGTGCCAGCAGTGGTGGGCAGGGCCATCAGCCCCAGCATTTT. It translates to CASSGGQGHQPQHF.